This T cell receptor (beta chain) originates from a study of siplizumab effects on memory and regulatory T cells. Study-wide results and limits: Tracing alloreactive clones into unstimulated subsets worked for only a minor fraction of them. An assignable naive or memory phenotype was lacking in roughly 75-95% of proliferating CD4+ or CD8+ clones.

This clone was seen a single time. The antigen is undetermined. Sequenced by immunoSEQ multiplex PCR; TCRdb stores in-frame clones only, minus some. The sample gives 95,000 to 100,000 clones, nearly 95% of which show up once; about 12% is in the top ten. The CDR3 is made up of 13 amino acids. Trimming cost V 6 bases and J 0 bases; bases outside gene matches: 1. CDR1 and CDR2 (germline): SNHLY, FYNNEI. The chain joins TRBV2 to TRBJ2-7, with 8 bases matching TRBD2. Specimen: non-Treg CD4+ T cells sorted from blood. The source is a human donor in good health. The DNA for the CDR3 is TGTGCCAGCAGGGCGGGAGGCTCCTACGAGCAGTACTTC. The encoded protein is CASRAGGSYEQYF.